This T cell receptor (beta chain) was documented in a study of T cell responses to AZD1222 COVID-19 vaccine (dated by TCRdb to the early 2020s). Context from the whole study: AZD1222 recipients whose second dose came at about 4 weeks and those whose second dose came at about 12 weeks were combined into one group, since spike-specific TCR depth and breadth did not differ between the two schedules. A total of roughly 240 trial participants underwent TCR sequencing, of whom nearly 210 received two doses of AZD1222 and roughly 25 received two doses of the MenACWY control vaccine. Trial participants were enrolled into age subgroups of 18-55, 56-69 and 70-plus years, which contained 148, 28 and 57 TCR-sequenced participants, respectively. Here is what the overall study found, with its caveats: Reportedly, almost half of the unique spike-specific TCRs recognized epitopes lying outside the regions that are mutated in the B.1.351 and B.1.1.7 variants. Most participants were white British and females outnumbered males, and the authors suggested that clonal diversity may have been underestimated. CD4 TCRs associated with the vaccine covered the entire spike protein, and the dominant responses were in regions 160-218 and 743-854. Conclusions about previously exposed vaccinees were limited because only a handful of AZD1222 recipients were SARS-CoV-2 seropositive at baseline. The 56-69-year group was small, and its depth increase did not reach significance, likely because of low power. No day 14 peak-response samples were available, so repertoires were characterized only after the peak T cell response. After two AZD1222 doses, spike-specific TCR breadth and depth were significantly higher than at day 0 and than in MenACWY recipients.

As to this clone: The clone's antigen remains unknown. Per-nucleotide qualities are absent, and no much larger clonotype sits a single base away.

The time point tag for this specimen amounts to: baseline before first vaccination. Samples from vaccinated people were obtained from the UK trials COV001 and COV002, which included a single-blind randomized controlled phase 2/3 trial of AZD1222 (ChAdOx1 nCoV-19) in healthy adults. Trial participant PBMC samples were collected at day 0 and day 28 after the second dose for TCRbeta chain sequencing. The CDR3 regions of human TCRbeta chains were analyzed by immunosequencing. Per the source publication's procedure: TCRs in the repertoires were compared against a reference library of SARS-CoV-2-specific TCRs that had been generated with the MIRA antigen-specificity platform. Breadth was defined as the fraction of unique TCRs that were SARS-CoV-2-associated. Depth was defined as the fraction of total T cells that were SARS-CoV-2-associated. Using the MIRA data, every spike-specific TCR was mapped to the spike region that the TCR reacted to and assigned to either a CD4 or a CD8 class. Log10-transformed breadth and depth values were compared by one-way ANOVA with Sidak's multiple comparisons tests. TCRdb holds this immuneACCESS table with in-frame rearrangements only. Some clones are missing; in checked studies, unresolved V genes explain under half, and the rest has no known cause. Clonal size and the V and J genes are those of that table, whereas D and trimming came from the DNA. This sample lists 100,000 or so clones; 65% to 90% were detected once. Roughly 6.5% of the sample rests with the top ten.

The germline V gene gives CDR1 as LGHNA and CDR2 as YNFKEQ. Including the terminal cysteine and phenylalanine, the CDR3 comprises 17 residues. Only the CDR3 region is kept as DNA, spanning 51 bases read in frame from base 1. The germline V and J ends show losses of 4 bases and 2 bases respectively, and no gene match explains 6 bases of the junction. The chain links TRBV4-2 with TRBJ2-6; the junction holds 9 bases that match TRBD2. This material consisted of peripheral blood, taken on day 0 of AZD1222 vaccination. The receptor's source is an adult in good health. The DNA sequence is TGTGCCAGCAGCCCTCGGGTAGCGGGAGCTGGGGCCAACGTCCTGACTTTC. This gives the protein CASSPRVAGAGANVLTF.